One sample yielded the 11 T cell receptor beta chains listed below, sequenced in a study of T cells in Graves' hyperthyroidism and ophthalmopathy. The TCR beta CDR3 regions underwent amplification using RNA transcripts as the source. The primer set for the first-round RT-PCR of the TCR CDR3 was HTBI. One entry per CDR3 protein, called by TCRdb with MiXCR from the multiplex PCR reads. The sample yields hundreds of thousands of distinct CDR3 sequences, approximately 13% seen once. Sequencing used blood. These receptors were taken from a woman aged 25 to 39 with Graves' hyperthyroidism that later progressed to Graves' ophthalmopathy.

The table lists this clonotype with many counts. V gene TRBV12-3 or TRBV12-4 combines with J gene TRBJ2-1; TRBD2 might be the D (6 bases). V was pared by 8 bases and J by 3 bases, with 17 bases between. The CDR3 is 15 residues long. In DNA form, the CDR3 reads TGTGCCAGCTGTGCATCCGGAGCGGGCTACAATGAGCAGTTCTTC. It translates to CASCASGAGYNEQFF.

This clonotype was picked up many times. The J gene is TRBJ2-7, the V gene TRBV28; 7 nucleotides align to TRBD2. The germline gives CDR1 MDHEN, CDR2 SYDVKM. The CDR3 extends over 13 amino acids. Losses at the gene ends were 6 bases for V and 2 bases for J; bases not matched to a gene: 4. In DNA form, the CDR3 reads TGTGCCAGCAGAAGCGGGGTCACCTACGAGCAGTACTTC. It encodes CASRSGVTYEQYF.

This clonotype was seen a few times. The CDR3 nucleotides are TGCAGTGCTAGACTCCAAGGGCGTGACGAGCAGTACTTC. Its protein is CSARLQGRDEQYF. J is TRBJ2-7 and V is TRBV20-1; D is uncertain. There are 13 residues in the CDR3. V lost 2 bases and J lost 5, with 13 bases in between. Per the germline V gene, CDR1 is DFQATT and CDR2 is SNEGSKA (reference sequence).

This clonotype has a handful of counts. This chain uses TRBV28 with TRBJ1-5; tentatively, D is TRBD1 (6 bases). V was trimmed by 11 bases and J by 5 bases, leaving 28 bases between them. The CDR3 is made up of 17 amino acids. The V gene's germline CDR1 is MDHEN and CDR2 SYDVKM. Written as DNA, the CDR3 is TGTGCCTTGCCCTGCAGGGCCCGATCCAGGGGCGATCAGCCCCAGCATTTT. Its translation: CALPCRARSRGDQPQHF.

In its sample, this clonotype was seen many times. The chain links TRBV12-3 or TRBV12-4 to TRBJ2-3; D is unclear. The CDR3 consists of 13 residues. Trimming took off 0 bases at V and 6 bases at J, with 7 bases between the two ends. CDR3 residues: CASSLAHRDTQYF. In nucleotides, the CDR3 is TGTGCCAGCAGTTTAGCGCACCGGGATACGCAGTATTTT.

This clonotype was detected ten times or more. This chain connects TRBV3-1 to TRBJ1-1, with 7 bases aligning to TRBD1. Per germline, CDR1 LGHDT and CDR2 YNNKEL (reference sequence). The CDR3 has 15 amino acids. The V and J ends lost 3 bases and 7 bases, in that order; junction bases with no gene match: 11. The CDR3 bases are TGTGCCAGCAGCCAGGGTGCCGGGACAGCTAGTGAAGCTTTCTTT. It translates to CASSQGAGTASEAFF.

This clonotype has at least ten counts. CDR3 loop: CATSQGKGNEQFF. The CDR3 DNA reads TGTGCCACCTCACAGGGAAAGGGAAATGAGCAGTTCTTC. The chain is built from TRBV10-3 and TRBJ2-1, with a weak D call TRBD1 (6 bases). V lost 10 bases and J 7 bases, leaving 17 bases between the germline ends. The CDR3 is made up of 13 amino acids. The germline V gene has CDR1 ENHRY and CDR2 SYGVKD.

At least ten counts were recorded for this clonotype. This chain uses TRBV2 with TRBJ2-7; possibly TRBD2 for D (6 bases). The CDR3 length is 14 residues. V lost 2 bases to trimming and J lost 3 bases, with 11 bases between them. Looked up from germline, CDR1 is SNHLY and CDR2 is FYNNEI. CDR3 coding DNA: TGTGCCAGCAGTGAATTAGCGGAGGTCTACGAGCAGTACTTC. It yields the protein CASSELAEVYEQYF.

Comment on this clonotype: A much larger clone lies a single base off, so this may be a read error. The chain joins TRBV12-3 or TRBV12-4 to TRBJ1-1; 7 bases are a match to TRBD1. This CDR3 is 14 amino acids long. CDR3 amino acids: CASNSRGLVTGAFF. The DNA for the CDR3 is TGTGCCAGCAATTCCAGGGGGTTAGTCACTGGAGCTTTCTTT.

This sequence joins TRBV30 and TRBJ2-2; D is unresolved. Germline V gene sequence: CDR1 GTSNPN, CDR2 SVGIG (reference sequence). The CDR3 is made up of 14 amino acids. V was cut by 3 bases and J by 9 bases, with 17 bases left in between. CDR3: CAWRAGLDSRELFF. CDR3 nucleotides: TGTGCCTGGAGGGCAGGCCTTGATTCGCGGGAGCTGTTTTTT.

Many counts were recorded for this clonotype. V and J are TRBV28 and TRBJ1-2; tentatively, D is TRBD1 (5 bases). Looked up from germline, CDR1 is MDHEN and CDR2 is SYDVKM. V lost 6 bases, J lost 2 bases, and 22 bases lay in between. The CDR3 loop spans 17 amino acids. For the CDR3, the DNA is TGTGCCAGCAGCTTTTCCCCCCTCAAGACAGCCAACTATGGCTACACCTTC. Protein product: CASSFSPLKTANYGYTF.